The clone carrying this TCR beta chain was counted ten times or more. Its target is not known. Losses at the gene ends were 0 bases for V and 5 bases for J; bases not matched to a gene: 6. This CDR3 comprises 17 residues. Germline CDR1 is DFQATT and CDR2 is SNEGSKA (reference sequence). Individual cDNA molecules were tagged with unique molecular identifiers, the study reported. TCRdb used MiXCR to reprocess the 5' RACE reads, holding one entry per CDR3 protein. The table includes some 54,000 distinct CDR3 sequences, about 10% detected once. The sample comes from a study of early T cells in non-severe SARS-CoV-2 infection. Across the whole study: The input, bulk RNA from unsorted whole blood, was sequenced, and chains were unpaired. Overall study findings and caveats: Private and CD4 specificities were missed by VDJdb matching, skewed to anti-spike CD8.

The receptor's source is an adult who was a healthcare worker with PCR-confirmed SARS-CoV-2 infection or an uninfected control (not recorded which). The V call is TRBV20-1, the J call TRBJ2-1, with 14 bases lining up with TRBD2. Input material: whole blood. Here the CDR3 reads CSARDPKTSGRDNEQFF. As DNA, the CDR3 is TGCAGTGCTAGAGACCCCAAGACTAGCGGGAGGGACAATGAGCAGTTCTTC.